The 27 T cell receptor beta chains below were found in one sample sequenced in a study of patients and donors after allogeneic stem cell transplantation. A single record per CDR3 protein comes from TCRdb applying MiXCR to the RT-PCR reads. The profile shows more than 850,000 distinct CDR3 sequences, about 20% of them singletons. Sequenced input: blood, either unsorted or a sorted T cell fraction (not recorded which). These receptors originate from a human donor who was either an allogeneic HSCT recipient or a stem cell or donor lymphocyte infusion donor (not recorded which). It is not recorded whose cells these are; they may come from a transplant donor.

In this sample, this clonotype turned up a few times. The chain uses TRBV5-5 and TRBJ1-1; the D is unclear. Trimming stripped 3 bases from V and 0 bases from J, with 6 bases between. Germline CDR1 and CDR2: SGHKS and YYEKEE (reference sequence). There are 13 residues in the CDR3. This chain's CDR3 is CASSSYMNTEAFF. Here the CDR3 DNA reads TGTGCCAGCAGCTCATACATGAACACTGAAGCTTTCTTT.

The rearrangement joins TRBV2 to TRBJ2-7; tentatively, D is TRBD2 (5 bases). This CDR3 has 13 amino acids. CDR1 is SNHLY, CDR2 FYNNEI, per germline. The ends were cut back, 2 bases at V and 10 bases at J, with 15 bases in the middle. The CDR3 DNA reads TGTGCCAGCAGTGAAACCTTTCGCGGGCGCCAGTACTTC. This gives the protein CASSETFRGRQYF.

The chain combines TRBV7-9 with TRBJ1-2, with a weak D call TRBD1 (5 bases). This CDR3 comprises 15 residues. Germline V lookup: CDR1 SEHNR, CDR2 FQNEAQ (reference sequence). The V gene lost 1 base and the J gene lost 8 bases, with 17 bases spanning the gap. The CDR3 sequence is CASSLVTPQASGYTF. The DNA of the CDR3 is TGTGCCAGCAGCTTAGTAACCCCACAGGCATCCGGCTACACCTTC.

The J gene is TRBJ2-2, the V gene TRBV2; 7 positions agree with TRBD1. The V gene's germline CDR1 is SNHLY and CDR2 FYNNEI. The CDR3 is made up of 15 amino acids. J lost 1 base, V lost 7 bases, and 6 bases had no gene match. As DNA, the CDR3 is TGTGCCAGCATGAGGGGGCCCGTGAACACCGGGGAGCTGTTTTTT. Amino acid sequence: CASMRGPVNTGELFF.

This sequence joins TRBV7-6 and TRBJ2-3; 9 positions agree with TRBD2. The V gene end was trimmed by 3 bases and the J gene end by 5 bases; junction bases not matched to a gene: 9. CDR1 SGHVS and CDR2 FNYEAQ come from the germline V gene. There are 16 residues in the CDR3. The CDR3 nucleotides are TGTGCCAGCAGCTTCAGGGGCGGGGGGGCCGTAGATACGCAGTATTTT. Translation gives CASSFRGGGAVDTQYF.

J is TRBJ2-7 and V is TRBV12-3 or TRBV12-4; D call uncertain. V dropped 5 bases and J dropped 3 bases, with 11 bases sitting between them. The CDR3 is 13 residues long. CDR3 in DNA: TGTGCCAGCAGTCAACAGCTCTACTACGAGCAGTACTTC. As protein: CASSQQLYYEQYF.

The rearrangement joins TRBV12-3 or TRBV12-4 to TRBJ2-6, with TRBD1 matching over 7 bases. This CDR3 has 17 residues. The trim removed 5 bases at V and 0 bases at J, leaving 7 bases unmatched. Here the CDR3 reads CASSTGQASSGANVLTF. The CDR3, as DNA: TGTGCCAGCAGTACCGGACAGGCTAGCTCTGGGGCCAACGTCCTGACTTTC.

The genes are TRBV12-3 or TRBV12-4 and TRBJ1-1; a weak D match, TRBD1 (5 bases). V was pared by 3 bases and J by 6 bases, with 17 bases between. This CDR3 contains 15 residues. The CDR3 bases are TGTGCCAGCAGTTTGGGGACTCTGGGGACCCCTGAAGCTTTCTTT. Protein product: CASSLGTLGTPEAFF.

This clonotype turned up a few times. The chain couples TRBV5-1 to TRBJ1-2; D is undetermined. CDR3 length equals 14 residues. Trimming stripped 0 bases from V and 1 base from J, with 7 bases between. The V gene's germline CDR1 is SGHRS and CDR2 YFSETQ. CDR3 in DNA: TGCGCCAGCAGCTTGGAGGCAGATAACTATGGCTACACCTTC. It translates to CASSLEADNYGYTF.

V usage is TRBV4-2 and J usage is TRBJ1-1; D ambiguous. V shed 1 base and J shed 1 base, with 7 bases lying between them. The CDR3 contains 14 residues. CDR1 LGHNA and CDR2 YNFKEQ come from the germline V gene. CDR3 loop: CASSQGEKNTEAFF. As DNA, the CDR3 is TGTGCCAGCAGCCAAGGGGAGAAGAACACTGAAGCTTTCTTT.

The rearrangement joins TRBV4-3 to TRBJ1-5; a weak D match, TRBD1 (5 bases). Deletions cut 0 bases from V and 2 bases from J, with 8 bases between. The length of the CDR3 is 15 residues. Per germline, CDR1 LGHNA and CDR2 YSLEER. The CDR3: CASSQESGRNQPQHF. The CDR3 DNA reads as TGCGCCAGCAGCCAAGAATCAGGGCGCAATCAGCCCCAGCATTTT.

V and J are TRBV4-1 and TRBJ2-1, with D unresolved. CDR3 length equals 16 residues. The ends were cut back, 0 bases at V and 7 bases at J, with 16 bases in the middle. The germline gives CDR1 MGHRA, CDR2 YSYEKL. In DNA, the CDR3 is TGCGCCAGCAGCCAAGAAAAGGCAAGACGGATAAATGAGCAGTTCTTC. Its translation: CASSQEKARRINEQFF.

The chain joins TRBV5-4 to TRBJ2-7, with 7 bases lining up with TRBD1. Germline values: CDR1 SGHNT, CDR2 YYREEE (reference sequence). This CDR3 is built from 15 residues. V lost 3 bases to trimming and J lost 1 base; unmatched junction nucleotides: 7. The CDR3 sequence: CASSWGQRVSYEQYF. The CDR3 DNA sequence: TGTGCCAGCAGCTGGGGACAGAGAGTTTCCTACGAGCAGTACTTC.

This clonotype appeared once. The chain combines TRBV7-3 with TRBJ2-7; TRBD2 agrees at 8 bases. CDR3 length: 14 residues. Germline trimming cut 3 bases from V and 6 bases from J; bases unmatched to any gene: 7. From germline, CDR1 is SGHTA and CDR2 FQGTGA. CDR3 region: CASSLSAGVPEQYF. Written as DNA, the CDR3 is TGTGCCAGCAGCTTGTCAGCGGGAGTCCCCGAGCAGTACTTC.

V gene TRBV6-2 or TRBV6-3 combines with J gene TRBJ2-1, with TRBD1 as a possible D gene (6 bases). Germline V gene lookup returns CDR1 MNHEY and CDR2 SVGEGT. This CDR3 contains 15 residues. Trimming shortened V by 7 bases and J by 2 bases, and 15 bases separated the two germline ends. CDR3 nucleotides: TGTGCCAGCACCGATGCAGGGGTAGCCTACAATGAGCAGTTCTTC. Translation gives CASTDAGVAYNEQFF.

This chain uses TRBV3-1 with TRBJ2-3; 7 bases line up with TRBD2. J was trimmed by 1 base and V by 3 bases; bases with no gene match: 4. This CDR3 has 15 residues. Germline values: CDR1 LGHDT, CDR2 YNNKEL (reference sequence). The DNA of the CDR3 is TGTGCCAGCAGCCAGACTAGCTGGGGCACAGATACGCAGTATTTT. This gives the protein CASSQTSWGTDTQYF.

In this sample, this clonotype turned up a few times. V gene TRBV6-1 combines with J gene TRBJ2-1; maybe TRBD2 (6 bases). With 6 bases removed from V and 9 bases from J, the gap between germline ends came to 21 bases. CDR1 and CDR2 (germline): MNHNS, SASEGT. The CDR3 extends over 15 amino acids. CDR3 sequence: CASREGPLSGGEQFF. DNA of the CDR3: TGTGCCAGCAGGGAGGGGCCCCTCTCTGGGGGTGAGCAGTTCTTC.

The chain couples TRBV21-1 to TRBJ1-2; the table's TRBD1 call for D was not verified on the DNA. TRBV21-1 is termed a pseudogene. CDR3 length: 13 amino acids. The CDR3 bases are TGTGCCAGCACCGGGTTCTCTAACTATGGCTACACCTTC. It translates to CASTGFSNYGYTF.

The chain joins TRBV7-2 to TRBJ2-2; 8 bases map to TRBD1. The CDR3 runs 16 residues. CDR1 and CDR2 from the germline V gene are SGHTA and FQGNSA. Losses at the gene ends were 3 bases for V and 4 bases for J; bases not matched to a gene: 7. The CDR3: CASSFRDRRLTGELFF. The CDR3 DNA follows: TGTGCCAGCAGCTTCCGGGACAGGAGACTCACCGGGGAGCTGTTTTTT. The variable domain in full, with the rest retrieved from reference TRBV7-2 and TRBJ2-2, is GAGVSQSPSNKVTEKGKDVELRCDPISGHTALYWYRQSLGQGLEFLIYFQGNSAPDKSGLPSDRFSAERTGGSVSTLTIQRTQQEDSAVYLCASSFRDRRLTGELFFGEGSRLTVL.

CDR3 loop: CSVELLWTGGAQTQYF. For the CDR3, the DNA is TGCAGCGTTGAATTGCTTTGGACAGGGGGCGCCCAGACCCAGTACTTC. This chain joins TRBV29-1 and TRBJ2-5, with 11 bases identical to TRBD1. The CDR3 runs 16 residues. With V trimmed by 2 bases and J by 6 bases, 11 bases remained unmatched. Germline lookup yields CDR1 SQVTM and CDR2 ANQGSEA.

Only a few counts were recorded for this clonotype. The gene calls are TRBV12-3 or TRBV12-4 and TRBJ2-1; tentative D call: TRBD2 (6 bases). V was pared by 7 bases and J by 2 bases, with 9 bases between. CDR3 length: 13 residues. The CDR3 nucleotides read TGTGCCAGCAATAGCGGAGCCTACAATGAGCAGTTCTTC. Translating it yields CASNSGAYNEQFF.

This clonotype was seen a handful of times. The CDR3 bases are TGCAGCGGGACCTATGGCGGGGCCAGCACAGATACGCAGTATTTT. This translates into CSGTYGGASTDTQYF. The chain is built from TRBV29-1 and TRBJ2-3; perhaps TRBD2 as D (6 bases). Germline CDR1 is SQVTM and CDR2 is ANQGSEA. V dropped 7 bases and J dropped 0 bases, with 17 bases sitting between them. The CDR3 runs 15 residues.

J is TRBJ1-2 and V is TRBV6-2 or TRBV6-3, with 9 bases that match TRBD1. After removal of 3 bases from V and 12 bases from J, the junction contained 14 bases not matched to a gene. This CDR3 contains 15 residues. In germline, CDR1 is MNHEY, CDR2 SVGEGT. The DNA for the CDR3 is TGTGCCAGCAGTTATCGTACAGGGGGCGACGAACCCCACACCTTC. Residues: CASSYRTGGDEPHTF.

In its sample, this clonotype was seen a few times. The CDR3 spells CASRAPNTLAKNIQYF. The CDR3 coding sequence is TGTGCCAGCAGAGCCCCAAACACTTTAGCCAAAAACATTCAGTACTTC. J is TRBJ2-4 and V is TRBV12-3 or TRBV12-4, with unresolved D. The CDR3 runs 16 residues. V lost 6 bases, J lost 0 bases, and 15 bases lay in between.

This sequence joins TRBV21-1 and TRBJ2-7; the tabulated D call, TRBD2, remains unverified against the DNA. TRBV21-1 is recorded as a pseudogene. The CDR3 extends over 15 amino acids. The CDR3 nucleotides read TGTGCCAGCAGCAAAAGAGGGAGGGTAGACTACGAGCAGTACTTC. Translated, it gives CASSKRGRVDYEQYF.

CDR3 residues: CASSLKKNQETQYF. CDR3 DNA: TGTGCCAGCAGCTTGAAAAAGAACCAAGAGACCCAGTACTTC. The J gene is TRBJ2-5, the V gene TRBV5-6; D is uncertain. The germline V and J ends were trimmed by 1 base and 0 bases, with 7 bases remaining between them. The germline CDR1 and CDR2 sequences are SGHDT and YYEEEE. The CDR3 is 14 amino acids.

This chain connects TRBV10-3 to TRBJ2-7, with D possibly TRBD2 on 5 matching bases. Germline V gene sequence: CDR1 ENHRY, CDR2 SYGVKD. V lost 4 bases, J lost 3 bases, and 7 bases lay in between. CDR3 size: 12 residues. CDR3 in amino acids: CAISGGFYEQYF. The CDR3 DNA is TGTGCCATCAGTGGCGGGTTCTACGAGCAGTACTTC.